This note documents a single T cell receptor beta chain sequence. What antigen it recognizes has not been identified. No base-level quality is on record; no much larger clone is a single base apart. Reading the germline V gene gives CDR1 SGHRS and CDR2 YFSETQ. The CDR3 contains 13 residues, cysteine and phenylalanine counted. CDR3 DNA is the only sequence kept; it has 39 bases, read in frame from the first base. Trimming at the junction amounts to 2 bases on V and 3 bases on J, and the germline ends lie 9 bases apart. CD8 naive samples consisted of CD45RO-negative cells that were positively selected for CCR7, yielding a CD45RA+CCR7+ population without TemRA cells. Donors were healthy HIV-negative adults with no recently reported acute infections or vaccinations. Every donor was a Caucasian adult residing in Nashville, Tennessee, USA. Blood was collected by leukapheresis, and PBMCs were isolated by Ficoll-Histopaque density gradient centrifugation and then cryopreserved in liquid nitrogen vapor phase. Analytical flow cytometry was used to check the purity and quantity of every magnetically sorted T cell population. Genomic DNA was isolated from every sorted fraction and measured by UV absorbance on a Nanodrop 2000c.

TCR CDR3 regions were amplified from genomic DNA by multiplex PCR using the deep immunoSEQ assay. Genomic DNA extracted from each cell subset was distributed evenly over all wells of several immunoSEQ 96-well plates, and each plate served as one replicate. For sorted subsets, each replicate PCR was loaded with approximately 200 ng genomic DNA, equivalent to 30,000 or so T cell genomes. Purified libraries were quantified with a Qubit 3.0 fluorometer, sized on a Bioanalyzer 2100, and re-quantified with the KAPA Library Quantification kit. A separate single-read 150-cycle Illumina NextSeq 550 flow cell was used to sequence each immunoSEQ 96-well plate. The authors' analysis ran thus. The immunoSEQ output contained only junctional sequences without quality scores, so filtering could not match that applied to full-length reads. Sequences were annotated with PyIR, a Python wrapper for IgBLAST v1.9, using IMGT germline references to assign V/J genes and CDR3. Reads were filtered out if the reads had weak V/J assignments (E-value above 1e-6), no CDR3, stop codons, out-of-frame junctions, or ambiguous translated residues. A V3J clonotype was defined by an identical inferred V gene, J gene, and CDR3 amino acid sequence. To compute the percentage overlap between repertoires, the number of shared unique clonotypes was divided by the size of the smaller repertoire. Repertoire richness was assessed with RTK rarefaction, the Chao1 estimator, and Recon v2.1 estimates of unobserved clonotypes. For all TCRbeta clonotypes obtained by the gDNA method from a handful of donors, generation probabilities were computed with OLGA. TCRdb's version of the immuneACCESS table is confined to in-frame rearrangements and falls short of the full clone set. An unresolved V gene accounts for under half of the shortfall where checked; the remainder is of unknown origin. V, J and clone size are those of that table, while D and trimming were read from the DNA. The sample table holds about 820,000 clones, of which more than 85% were seen once. In total, the top ten clones hold under 30% of the sample.

The sample comes from a study of shared clonotypes between healthy human individuals (dated by TCRdb to the early 2020s). At the level of the whole study: The cohort included a few men and two women between 18 and 49 years of age. Per donor, three plates each were used for CD4 naive and CD4 memory, two for CD8 naive, and one for CD8 memory. Blood TCR repertoires of about five healthy adults were deeply sequenced to estimate repertoire size and the extent of clonotype sharing between individuals. To increase sequencing depth and limit assay-specific biases, TCR repertoire library preparation and sequencing were carried out by different laboratories using diverse techniques. Between about 0.85 and 8.9 billion PBMCs per donor were obtained by leukapheresis.

Broader findings and caveats from the paper: Clonotypes shared by all four sorted-subset donors showed higher generation probabilities than non-shared clonotypes. Naive subsets generally had larger estimated clonotype richness than memory subsets did. Sampling was limited to blood, and TCR repertoires in tissue likely differ from TCR repertoires in blood. When a handful of donors were compared, the shared fraction of clonotypes was about 5% for naive CD4, 3.5% for naive CD8, 2.3% for memory CD4, and around 0.37% for memory CD8. Pairwise subsampling led to the expectation that sequencing depth would affect the degree of clonotype sharing among donors. Rarefaction of sorted-subset datasets indicated incomplete sequencing despite the large sequencing depth. The small number of donors limited the genetic and exposure-history diversity represented.

The sample consisted of naive CD8+ T cells sorted from blood. According to the study, the label for this sample's cell subset or site signals: CD45RA+CCR7+. The sequence derives from a man aged 30-40 years in good health. The rearrangement joined TRBV5-1 to TRBJ2-7, with the identity of the D gene unclear. Read as DNA, the sequence is TGCGCCAGCAGCTTATCAGAGTTCTACGAGCAGTACTTC. Translated, it reads CASSLSEFYEQYF.